These 23 T cell receptor beta chains share one sample of origin, sequenced in a study of blood T cell repertoires in COVID-19. Profiling relied on immunoSEQ multiplex PCR, and the TCRdb table lists in-frame clones only, not all of them. The table has 190,000 or so clones, about 88% seen once. The specimen was peripheral blood. The receptors stem from a man aged 40-50 years with active or convalescent COVID-19.

The chain couples TRBV7-2 to TRBJ1-5, with a possible D match to TRBD1 (5 bases). In germline, CDR1 is SGHTA, CDR2 FQGNSA. The CDR3 extends over 13 amino acids. The ends were cut back, 11 bases at V and 6 bases at J, with 17 bases in the middle. As DNA, the CDR3 is TGTGCCGTGACCGTGGGGGGAAGTCAGCCCCAGCATTTT. Protein product: CAVTVGGSQPQHF.

The J gene is TRBJ2-7, the V gene TRBV6-5; 8 bases map to TRBD2. Per germline, CDR1 MNHEY and CDR2 SVGAGI. V shed 0 bases, J shed 1 base, and the junction held 2 bases outside the gene matches. This CDR3 region has 15 residues. In DNA, the CDR3 is TGTGCCAGCAGTTACTCTAGCGGGGTTTCCTACGAGCAGTACTTC. Amino acids: CASSYSSGVSYEQYF.

This rearrangement joins TRBV4-1 to TRBJ1-4, with unresolved D. CDR1 is MGHRA, CDR2 YSYEKL, per germline. V was pared by 1 base and J by 3 bases, with 9 bases between. CDR3 length equals 15 residues. The CDR3 sequence is CASSQVRGSNEKLFF. In DNA form, the CDR3 reads TGCGCCAGCAGCCAAGTCCGGGGATCTAATGAAAAACTGTTTTTT.

This chain's CDR3 is CASSSVAGDTDTQYF. CDR3 sequence (DNA): TGTGCCAGCAGCTCTGTAGCGGGGGACACAGATACGCAGTATTTT. The V and J genes are TRBV9 and TRBJ2-3; TRBD2 agrees at 9 bases. Trimming removed 4 bases from V and 2 bases from J; junction bases left unmatched: 5. CDR1 and CDR2 from the germline V gene are SGDLS and YYNGEE. There are 15 residues in the CDR3.

V usage is TRBV19 and J usage is TRBJ1-6, with TRBD1 as a possible D gene (5 bases). This CDR3 comprises 14 residues. Trimming removed 3 bases at V and 10 bases at J, with 13 bases between. Per germline, CDR1 LNHDA and CDR2 SQIVND (reference sequence). Here the CDR3 DNA reads TGTGCCAGTAGTATTGGGGGGTATAGATCACCCCTCCACTTT. It yields the protein CASSIGGYRSPLHF.

This chain connects TRBV18 to TRBJ1-3; D may be TRBD1 (6 bases). Trimming stripped 2 bases from V and 5 bases from J, with 10 bases between. The CDR3 runs 14 residues. Per the germline V gene, CDR1 is KGHSH and CDR2 is LQKENI. For the CDR3, the DNA is TGTGCCAGCTCACCAGGGACACCAAGAAACACCATATATTTT. Encoded protein: CASSPGTPRNTIYF.

This chain joins TRBV7-9 and TRBJ2-5; the D gene is possibly TRBD2 (6 bases). V lost 2 bases and J lost 5, with 12 bases in between. This CDR3 is 14 amino acids long. Germline V gives CDR1 SEHNR, CDR2 FQNEAQ (reference sequence). CDR3 in amino acids: CASSLPGVGETQYF. The DNA for the CDR3 is TGTGCCAGCAGCTTACCGGGGGTAGGCGAGACCCAGTACTTC.

In DNA form, the CDR3 reads TGCGCCAGCAGGGACGTCGGGGGGGCCGGCTATGGCTACACCTTC. Its translation is CASRDVGGAGYGYTF. V usage is TRBV10-2 and J usage is TRBJ1-2; weak D call: TRBD1 (6 bases). V lost 6 bases to trimming and J lost 4 bases, with 18 bases between them. The CDR3 has 15 residues. Per the germline V gene, CDR1 is WSHSY and CDR2 is SAAADI.

The genes are TRBV3-1 (or the pseudogene TRBV3-2) and TRBJ2-1; 12 nucleotides line up with TRBD2. The CDR3 sequence is 17 residues long. Trimming at V came to 0 bases and at J to 4 bases, leaving 4 bases not matched to a gene. Per germline, CDR1 LGHDT and CDR2 YNNKEL (reference sequence). The DNA of the CDR3 is TGTGCCAGCAGCCAAGACCTTACTAGCGGGGGGTACAATGAGCAGTTCTTC. This encodes CASSQDLTSGGYNEQFF.

The chain employs TRBV11-3 and TRBJ1-1, with D possibly TRBD1 on 5 matching bases. From germline, CDR1 is SGHNT and CDR2 YENEEA. Trimming pared 5 bases from V and 0 bases from J, leaving 19 bases between. This CDR3 comprises 17 residues. The CDR3 DNA reads TGTGCCAGCAGCACCCAAAGTTGGGGGGTCATGAACACTGAAGCTTTCTTT. It is translated as CASSTQSWGVMNTEAFF.

The chain is built from TRBV27 and TRBJ2-7; 14 positions agree with TRBD2. Per germline, CDR1 MNHEY and CDR2 SMNVEV (reference sequence). The J segment lost 1 base and the V segment lost 5 bases, leaving 7 bases of the junction unmatched. This CDR3 has 17 residues. The CDR3 spells CASSPGLAGARSYEQYF. CDR3 in DNA: TGTGCCAGCAGTCCGGGACTAGCGGGAGCCCGTTCCTACGAGCAGTACTTC.

The V gene is TRBV5-6, the J gene TRBJ1-1; TRBD1 is a possible D gene (6 bases). CDR3 length: 14 amino acids. Trimming took off 0 bases at V and 2 bases at J, with 8 bases between the two ends. Germline CDR1 reads SGHDT; CDR2 reads YYEEEE. The chain's CDR3 is CASSLVGANTEAFF. The CDR3 DNA is TGTGCCAGCAGCTTGGTGGGGGCAAACACTGAAGCTTTCTTT.

The chain carries TRBV7-2 and TRBJ2-1; TRBD1 aligns across 10 bases. This CDR3 has 16 residues. After removal of 5 bases from V and 2 bases from J, the junction contained 6 bases not matched to a gene. The germline V gene has CDR1 SGHTA and CDR2 FQGNSA. The CDR3 reads CASSLSGTGAYNEQFF. Written as DNA, the CDR3 is TGTGCCAGCAGCCTCTCCGGGACAGGGGCCTACAATGAGCAGTTCTTC.

The rearrangement uses TRBV30 and TRBJ1-4, with TRBD1 matching over 11 bases. Germline values: CDR1 GTSNPN, CDR2 SVGIG (reference sequence). The J segment lost 6 bases and the V segment lost 2 bases, leaving 5 bases of the junction unmatched. The CDR3 totals 15 residues. CDR3 residues: CAWSPLGQGDEKLFF. The CDR3 DNA follows: TGTGCCTGGAGTCCCCTGGGACAGGGGGATGAAAAACTGTTTTTT.

This rearrangement joins TRBV5-6 to TRBJ2-7; TRBD1 is a possible D gene (5 bases). V was clipped by 2 bases and J by 2 bases, with 8 bases between them. The CDR3 is made up of 13 amino acids. Germline V gene lookup returns CDR1 SGHDT and CDR2 YYEEEE. In DNA, the CDR3 is TGTGCCAGCAGCTTCGCAGGGACCTACGAGCAGTACTTC. It translates to CASSFAGTYEQYF.

The chain joins TRBV9 to TRBJ2-5; 12 nucleotides match TRBD2. The CDR3 consists of 14 residues. Germline V gene sequence: CDR1 SGDLS, CDR2 YYNGEE. With V trimmed by 2 bases and J by 5 bases, 1 base remained unmatched. This chain's CDR3 is CASSVLAGGETQYF. CDR3 nucleotide sequence: TGTGCCAGCAGCGTCCTAGCGGGGGGGGAGACCCAGTACTTC. Looking up the rest from reference TRBV9 and TRBJ2-5 gives the full variable domain: DSGVTQTPKHLITATGQRVTLRCSPRSGDLSVYWYQQSLDQGLQFLIQYYNGEERAKGNILERFSAQQFPDLHSELNLSSLELGDSALYFCASSVLAGGETQYFGPGTRLLVL.

The chain uses TRBV27 and TRBJ2-7, with 7 nucleotides matching TRBD1. The V gene end was trimmed by 3 bases and the J gene end by 5 bases; junction bases not matched to a gene: 7. Germline V gives CDR1 MNHEY, CDR2 SMNVEV (reference sequence). This CDR3 is built from 14 residues. The CDR3 spells CASSFLGTVHEQYF. CDR3 coding DNA: TGTGCCAGCAGTTTCCTCGGGACAGTCCACGAGCAGTACTTC.

The V call is TRBV21-1, the J call TRBJ2-2; TRBD1 reflects the table's D call only, with no check against the DNA. TRBV21-1 is labeled a pseudogene. This CDR3 is built from 17 residues. The CDR3 protein is CASSNPGQGSNTGELFF. CDR3 in DNA: TGTGCCAGCAGCAACCCGGGACAGGGTTCGAACACCGGGGAGCTGTTTTTT.

The chain is built from TRBV6-1 and TRBJ2-1; 9 positions agree with TRBD1. Trimming at V came to 3 bases and at J to 5 bases, leaving 5 bases not matched to a gene. Germline lookup yields CDR1 MNHNS and CDR2 SASEGT. The CDR3 extends over 15 amino acids. The CDR3 DNA reads as TGTGCCAGCAGTGATACAGGGGGCGGTAACAATGAGCAGTTCTTC. Its protein product is CASSDTGGGNNEQFF.

The table lists this clone with a few counts. The gene calls are TRBV28 and TRBJ1-2, with a weak D call TRBD1 (6 bases). This CDR3 has 13 amino acids. Per germline, CDR1 MDHEN and CDR2 SYDVKM. The V gene lost 9 bases and the J gene lost 3 bases, with 14 bases spanning the gap. CDR3: CASLQAGDYGYTF. The CDR3 region has the DNA TGTGCCAGTTTACAGGCAGGGGACTATGGCTACACCTTC.

The genes are TRBV5-1 and TRBJ2-1, with 9 bases aligning to TRBD2. Germline CDR1 reads SGHRS; CDR2 reads YFSETQ. CDR3 length: 15 amino acids. V dropped 8 bases and J dropped 13; count of bases not matched to a gene: 19. DNA of the CDR3: TGCGCCAGTGGGCAGGTGAGCGGGGGGCCTTCTGGACAGTTCTTC. This sequence encodes CASGQVSGGPSGQFF.

This rearrangement joins TRBV7-2 to TRBJ2-7; TRBD1 is a possible D gene (5 bases). V lost 3 bases to trimming and J lost 2 bases, with 11 bases between them. Germline assignment: CDR1 SGHTA and CDR2 FQGNSA. CDR3 length: 14 residues. The CDR3: CASSLDVGPYEQYF. In nucleotides, the CDR3 is TGTGCCAGCAGCTTGGATGTGGGGCCCTACGAGCAGTACTTC.

V and J are TRBV19 and TRBJ1-2; 7 bases fit TRBD1. The length of the CDR3 is 15 residues. The germline V gene encodes CDR1 LNHDA and CDR2 SQIVND (reference sequence). Unmatched junction bases numbered 8, after V lost 5 bases and J lost 2 bases. This CDR3 reads CASSAEGRGNYGYTF. DNA of the CDR3: TGTGCCAGTAGTGCCGAGGGCAGGGGGAACTATGGCTACACCTTC.